This T cell receptor beta chain was documented in a study of cytomegalovirus exposure and HLA in healthy donors. Whole-study findings and limits: Indistinguishable V segments such as TRBV6-2 and TRBV6-3 were excluded. Both high specificity and high sensitivity reportedly marked the classifier's diagnosis of cytomegalovirus status.

Details on this clone: Antigen unknown.

This CDR3 contains 16 residues. Germline values: CDR1 SGHNT, CDR2 YYREEE (reference sequence). Trimming took 1 base from V and 5 from J; bases not matched to a gene: 5. A multiplex PCR was run with 60 Vbeta primers and 13 Jbeta primers. Profiled with immunoSEQ multiplex PCR; TCRdb holds only in-frame clones, not every one. The table shows under 130,000 clones, with over 75% occurring only once. The genes are TRBV5-4 and TRBJ2-3; 12 bases agree with TRBD2. Material for sequencing was PBMCs. The receptor was derived from a middle-aged woman in good health and CMV-seropositive. CDR3 in amino acids: CASSLTSGRYGDTQYF. The CDR3, as DNA: TGTGCCAGCAGCTTGACTAGCGGGAGGTATGGAGATACGCAGTATTTT.